This is a list of T cell receptor beta chains from one sample in a study of T cell responses to AZD1222 COVID-19 vaccine. Assay used: immunoSEQ multiplex PCR; TCRdb lists only in-frame clones, some missing. The table has 130,000 or so clones, about 89% seen once. Sequencing was performed on peripheral blood, taken on day 0 of MenACWY control vaccination. These receptors all come from an adult in good health. The CDR3 runs from the conserved cysteine through the conserved F or W. A D gene is named only where the DNA matches it firmly. Clone sizes are given selectively: once, few, many, or a class where the clone is expanded.

v_gene,d_gene,j_gene,abundance,CDR3nt,CDR3aa
TRBV6-5,NA,TRBJ2-1,few,TGTGCCAGCAGTTACTCGAGCACCGGCAGTCAGTTCTTC,CASSYSSTGSQFF
TRBV11-3,NA,TRBJ2-5,NA,TGTGCCAGCACCCCACAAGGGACGCAGACCCAGTACTTC,CASTPQGTQTQYF
TRBV9,NA,TRBJ2-7,NA,TGTGCCAGCAGCCAGAAAATAGGCTACGAGCAGTACTTC,CASSQKIGYEQYF
TRBV6-2/TRBV6-3,NA,TRBJ1-2,NA,TGTGCCAGCAGTTACGCCCCGACCAACTATGGCTACACCTTC,CASSYAPTNYGYTF
TRBV18,NA,TRBJ2-1,NA,TGTGCCAGCTCACCACAATGGGGCTGGGATGAGCAGTTCTTC,CASSPQWGWDEQFF
TRBV7-8,NA,TRBJ1-5,NA,TGTGCCAGCAGCATACAGGGTAATCAGCCCCAGCATTTT,CASSIQGNQPQHF
TRBV15,TRBD2,TRBJ2-4,NA,TGTGCCACCAGCAGGTTCGGGGGGAGGGGAAACATTCAGTACTTC,CATSRFGGRGNIQYF
TRBV13,NA,TRBJ1-1,NA,TGTGCCAGCACCCTCGGCGGAGGGGGGAGGACTGAAGCTTTCTTT,CASTLGGGGRTEAFF
TRBV5-1,TRBD2,TRBJ2-1,NA,TGCGCCAGCAGCTTGCGGACTAGCGGAAACAATGAGCAGTTCTTC,CASSLRTSGNNEQFF
TRBV21-1,NA,TRBJ1-2,NA,TGTGCCAGCAGCAAAGGAGGCCATTACTATGGCTACACCTTC,CASSKGGHYYGYTF
TRBV27,TRBD1,TRBJ2-7,NA,TGTGCCAGCAGTTCCGGACAGGGGCTAGTTGGAGTTTCCTACGAGCAGTACTTC,CASSSGQGLVGVSYEQYF
TRBV27,NA,TRBJ1-1,NA,TGTGCCAGCAGTTTATCGGTAGGTACCGGCACTGAAGCTTTCTTT,CASSLSVGTGTEAFF
TRBV5-1,TRBD1,TRBJ2-7,NA,TGCGCCAGCAGCCAGTCCGGATGGGGACAGGGGTCCTACGAGCAGTACTTC,CASSQSGWGQGSYEQYF
TRBV18,NA,TRBJ1-2,few,TGTGCCAGCTCACCAATCCGGACGGACTATGGCTACACCTTC,CASSPIRTDYGYTF
TRBV7-9,NA,TRBJ2-2,NA,TGTGCCAGCAGCTTTATGGGCGGCACCGGGGAGCTGTTTTTT,CASSFMGGTGELFF
TRBV11-2,TRBD1,TRBJ2-1,once,TGTGCCAGCAGCAATTCCGACAGGGGGCTTTTCGATGAGCAGTTCTTC,CASSNSDRGLFDEQFF
TRBV6-2/TRBV6-3,TRBD1,TRBJ1-4,NA,TGTGCCAGCAGTTACTGGACAGGGGCTGGTGAAAAACTGTTTTTT,CASSYWTGAGEKLFF
TRBV7-9,TRBD1,TRBJ2-1,once,TGTGCCAGCAGCTTCGACAGGGGGGTACGCAATGAGCAGTTCTTC,CASSFDRGVRNEQFF
TRBV4-3,TRBD2,TRBJ2-3,NA,TGCGCCAGCAGCCTTAGGGGACTAGCGGGAGAGGTTGGCGCAGATACGCAGTATTTT,CASSLRGLAGEVGADTQYF
TRBV12-3/TRBV12-4,NA,TRBJ2-1,NA,TGTGCCAGCAGTTTAGCCAGCCATAAGTTCTTC,CASSLASHKFF
TRBV5-4,NA,TRBJ1-1,NA,TGTGCCAGCATCGAACGGCCGGGCACTGAAGCTTTCTTT,CASIERPGTEAFF
TRBV7-2,NA,TRBJ1-2,NA,TGTGCCAGCAGCTTAGTTCCTGGGGCCGATGGCTACACCTTC,CASSLVPGADGYTF
TRBV27,NA,TRBJ1-5,NA,TGTGCCAGCGCCCGGGACGTAAGCAATCAGCCCCAGCATTTT,CASARDVSNQPQHF
TRBV12-3/TRBV12-4,NA,TRBJ1-1,NA,TGTGCCAGCAGTGACACAGTACACACTGAAGCTTTCTTT,CASSDTVHTEAFF
TRBV11-1,NA,TRBJ1-3,NA,TGTGCCAGCAGCCCGGGAACCTCTGGAAACACCATATATTTT,CASSPGTSGNTIYF
TRBV9,NA,TRBJ2-1,NA,TGTGCCAGCAGCGCAGGACTCAGCTCCTACAATGAGCAGTTCTTC,CASSAGLSSYNEQFF
TRBV4-2,NA,TRBJ1-1,NA,TGTGCCAGCAGCCAAGATGGCTTAGCTCGCGACACTGAAGCTTTCTTT,CASSQDGLARDTEAFF
TRBV4-1,NA,TRBJ1-4,once,TGCGCCAGCAGCCAGGGCCTCAGGGACGCTAATGAAAAACTGTTTTTT,CASSQGLRDANEKLFF
TRBV4-1,NA,TRBJ2-7,NA,TGCGCCAGCGGACCGACGGACGCCGAGCAGTACTTC,CASGPTDAEQYF
TRBV30,NA,TRBJ1-3,NA,TGTGCCTGGAGTGTCGTCAGAGGAAACACCATATATTTT,CAWSVVRGNTIYF
TRBV7-9,NA,TRBJ2-7,NA,TGTGCCAGCAGCCCACAGGGGCGGGAGTCAGGCGAGCAGTACTTC,CASSPQGRESGEQYF
TRBV29-1,NA,TRBJ2-7,once,TGCAGCGTTGAAGATCTCAGTAACTCCTACGAGCAGTACTTC,CSVEDLSNSYEQYF
TRBV5-1,NA,TRBJ1-4,once,TGCGCCAGCAGCTTGTTTGGGACCCCTAATGAAAAACTGTTTTTT,CASSLFGTPNEKLFF
TRBV2,NA,TRBJ2-7,NA,TGTGCCAGCACGAGCGTGGACGAGCAGTACTTC,CASTSVDEQYF
TRBV5-4,TRBD1,TRBJ2-1,NA,TGTGCCAGCAGCCCGGGGACAGCTTACAATGAGCAGTTCTTC,CASSPGTAYNEQFF
TRBV30,NA,TRBJ2-2,NA,TGTGCCTGGAAGCCGGGCCCGACGAACACCGGGGAGCTGTTTTTT,CAWKPGPTNTGELFF
TRBV11-2,NA,TRBJ2-5,few,TGTGCCAGCAGCCTGGGACGGACCCAAGAGACCCAGTACTTC,CASSLGRTQETQYF
TRBV29-1,NA,TRBJ1-1,NA,TGCAGCGCATGGGAGCAGCTGAACACTGAAGCTTTCTTT,CSAWEQLNTEAFF
TRBV12-5,NA,TRBJ2-7,once,TGTGCTAGTGGTTCCACCCGGGACACTTCCTACGAGCAGTACTTC,CASGSTRDTSYEQYF
TRBV6-5,NA,TRBJ1-1,NA,TGTGCCAGCAGCCTCCCCGGGACTGAAGCTTTCTTT,CASSLPGTEAFF
TRBV11-1,NA,TRBJ1-1,NA,TGTGCCAGCAGCCCCGGACAGAAAACGAACACTGAAGCTTTCTTT,CASSPGQKTNTEAFF
TRBV2,NA,TRBJ2-5,NA,TGTGCCAGCAGTGACCGGGGGGCAAAAGAGACCCAGTACTTC,CASSDRGAKETQYF
TRBV5-6,TRBD1,TRBJ1-4,NA,TGTGCCAGCAGCCTACGTCCGGGACAGGGAGGTGAAAAACTGTTTTTT,CASSLRPGQGGEKLFF
TRBV15,NA,TRBJ2-1,NA,TGTGCCACCAGCAGAGATGGGCGGCCCGACAATGAGCAGTTCTTC,CATSRDGRPDNEQFF
TRBV9,NA,TRBJ1-4,NA,TGTGCCAGCAGCGTAGGCCTAGCGGGAGGAGAGGAAAAACTGTTTTTT,CASSVGLAGGEEKLFF
TRBV11-3,TRBD1,TRBJ1-1,once,TGTGCCAGCAGCCCCGGGACAGTATCCGAACAAGCTTTCTTT,CASSPGTVSEQAFF
TRBV7-2,NA,TRBJ2-1,NA,TGTGCCAGCAGCTTAGGAAGTCAGGGGTACAATGAGCAGTTCTTC,CASSLGSQGYNEQFF
TRBV6-5,TRBD1,TRBJ1-4,few,TGTGCCAGCAGACAAGGGACAGTAGGGGAAAAACTGTTTTTT,CASRQGTVGEKLFF
TRBV19,TRBD1,TRBJ1-5,NA,TGTGCCAGTAAGGGACAGGGGAATCAGCCCCAGCATTTT,CASKGQGNQPQHF
TRBV6-1,NA,TRBJ2-5,NA,TGTGCCAGCAGTGATGGCCGGCGCGAACAAGAGACCCAGTACTTC,CASSDGRREQETQYF
TRBV10-2,TRBD1,TRBJ1-1,NA,TGCGCCAGCACCGACAGGCGGACAGGCCAAACTGAAGCTTTCTTT,CASTDRRTGQTEAFF
TRBV18,TRBD1,TRBJ1-6,NA,TGTGCCAGCTCAGTGGGACAGGGGGAATCACCCCTCCACTTT,CASSVGQGESPLHF